One sample yielded the 18 T cell receptor beta chains listed below, sequenced in a study of patients and donors after allogeneic stem cell transplantation. TCRdb re-called the RT-PCR reads with MiXCR, one entry per CDR3 protein. The sample consists of about 160,000 distinct CDR3 sequences, about a quarter of them appearing once. Material: blood, either unsorted or a sorted T cell fraction (not recorded which). These receptors all stem from a human donor who was either an allogeneic HSCT recipient or a stem cell or donor lymphocyte infusion donor (not recorded which). It is not recorded whose cells these are; they may come from a transplant donor.

The chain carries TRBV12-3 or TRBV12-4 and TRBJ1-6; D may be TRBD1 (6 bases). Trimming removed 0 bases from V and 14 bases from J, with 11 bases in between. CDR3 size: 13 residues. CDR3 bases: TGTGCCAGCAGTTTAGCGGGGGCGGGGGCCCTCCACTTT. Translating it yields CASSLAGAGALHF.

At least ten counts were recorded for this clonotype. Lacking the conserved final phenylalanine or tryptophan, this CDR3 likely reflects a read error. The chain is built from TRBV12-3 or TRBV12-4 and TRBJ1-1; maybe TRBD1 (5 bases). The CDR3 sequence is 13 residues long. The V and J ends lost 3 bases and 3 bases respectively, with 8 bases between them. The CDR3 region has the DNA TGTGCCAGCAGTTTCAAGGGACACACTGAAGCTTTCTCT. This encodes CASSFKGHTEAFS.

Only a few counts were recorded for this clonotype. The CDR3 coding sequence is TGTGCCAGCAGTTACCCGGAGGACAGGCGTAGCACTGAAGCTTTCTTT. Its translation: CASSYPEDRRSTEAFF. This chain joins TRBV6-6 and TRBJ1-1, with TRBD1 matching 7 bases. The CDR3 runs 16 residues. The germline V gene encodes CDR1 MNHNY and CDR2 SVGAGI (reference sequence). With 2 bases clipped from V and 4 bases from J, the junction kept 10 bases outside the gene matches.

This clonotype occurred many times. The rearrangement links TRBV12-3 or TRBV12-4 to TRBJ1-3; D gene uncertain. Trimming took 6 bases from V and 6 from J, leaving 9 bases between them. The CDR3 has 12 amino acids. The DNA for the CDR3 is TGTGCCAGCAGAAAAGTGGAAAACACCATATATTTT. It specifies CASRKVENTIYF.

This clonotype was observed a few times. V and J are TRBV4-3 and TRBJ1-4; D is uncertain. In germline, CDR1 is LGHNA, CDR2 YSLEER. The CDR3 sequence is 13 residues long. The V and J ends lost 0 bases and 13 bases respectively, with 12 bases between them. DNA of the CDR3: TGCGCCAGCAGCCAAGATACTCGAGCGGCACTGTTTTTT. Translation gives CASSQDTRAALFF.

This chain uses TRBV5-1 with TRBJ2-1, with D possibly called TRBD1 or TRBD2 (6 bases each). The germline CDR1 and CDR2 sequences are SGHRS and YFSETQ. The CDR3 is made up of 16 amino acids. The V end lost 0 bases, the J end lost 7 bases, and 17 bases lay between the germline ends. Written as DNA, the CDR3 is TGCGCCAGCAGCTTGGTCTTGGGGGGCGCTAGGAATGAGCAGTTCTTC. Translation: CASSLVLGGARNEQFF.

The CDR3 bases are TGTGCCACCAGTGATCCTCCTCTCGCGGGCTCTGGGGCCAACGTCCTGACTTTC. Protein product: CATSDPPLAGSGANVLTF. This chain uses TRBV24-1 with TRBJ2-6; D perhaps matches TRBD2 (5 bases). V was cut by 3 bases and J by 0 bases, with 14 bases left in between. The length of the CDR3 is 18 residues. Looked up from germline, CDR1 is KGHDR and CDR2 is SFDVKD.

The chain couples TRBV25-1 to TRBJ2-2; a possible D gene is TRBD1 (5 bases). The length of the CDR3 is 14 residues. Trimming removed 4 bases at V and 1 base at J, with 7 bases between. Germline CDR1 MGHDK, CDR2 SYGVNS. CDR3 in DNA: TGTGCCAGCAGTGCCACAGGGAACACCGGGGAGCTGTTTTTT. This encodes CASSATGNTGELFF.

Here the CDR3 DNA reads TGTGCCAGCAGCTTCTGGGCCCAGGGTCAAGAGACCCAGTACTTC. This translates into CASSFWAQGQETQYF. This rearrangement joins TRBV7-2 to TRBJ2-5, with D possibly being TRBD1 (5 bases). From germline, CDR1 is SGHTA and CDR2 FQGNSA. V lost 3 bases and J 2 bases, leaving 13 bases between the germline ends. The CDR3 runs to 15 residues.

The chain employs TRBV5-1 and TRBJ1-5, with D uncertain. This CDR3 region has 16 residues. The germline V gene encodes CDR1 SGHRS and CDR2 YFSETQ. V was shortened by 0 bases and J by 1 base, with 11 bases between the two germline ends. This CDR3 is CASSLGPLMSNQPQHF. The CDR3, as DNA: TGCGCCAGCAGCTTGGGGCCCCTAATGAGCAATCAGCCCCAGCATTTT.

The V and J genes are TRBV7-9 and TRBJ2-3; 8 positions match TRBD2. Germline CDR1 and CDR2: SEHNR and FQNEAQ (reference sequence). The CDR3 is 14 residues long. V was clipped by 5 bases and J by 1 base; unmatched bases: 2. The CDR3 DNA is TGTGCCAGCAGCACACTAGCGGGCACAGATACGCAGTATTTT. It specifies CASSTLAGTDTQYF.

This clonotype was detected only a few times. V and J are TRBV29-1 and TRBJ2-1; tentatively, D is TRBD1 (5 bases). This CDR3 is built from 15 residues. V lost 4 bases and J 0 bases, leaving 13 bases between the germline ends. CDR1 and CDR2 from the germline V gene are SQVTM and ANQGSEA. CDR3 amino acids: CSVGLTVRSYNEQFF. The CDR3 DNA sequence: TGCAGCGTTGGCTTGACAGTCCGCTCCTACAATGAGCAGTTCTTC.

This clonotype has just a few counts. The rearrangement links TRBV12-3 or TRBV12-4 to TRBJ1-3; TRBD1 is a possible D gene (6 bases). The CDR3 is made up of 16 amino acids. V was shortened by 9 bases and J by 4 bases, with 22 bases between the two germline ends. The DNA for the CDR3 is TGTGCCAGTTTAGGGGGGGGAACTTCTCTCGGAAACACCATATATTTT. Translating it yields CASLGGGTSLGNTIYF.

In its sample, this clonotype was seen a few times. The V and J genes are TRBV5-5 and TRBJ2-7, with a possible D match to TRBD2 (6 bases). V lost 1 base and J 0 bases, leaving 11 bases between the germline ends. Germline V lookup: CDR1 SGHKS, CDR2 YYEKEE (reference sequence). The CDR3 totals 15 residues. CDR3 protein: CASSLLWRGSYEQYF. The CDR3 DNA sequence: TGTGCCAGCAGCTTGCTTTGGAGGGGCTCCTACGAGCAGTACTTC.

This clonotype was seen ten or more times. As DNA, the CDR3 is TGTGCCACCAGCAGTCCAGGGGAGAGCTCTGGAAACACCATATATTTT. Translated: CATSSPGESSGNTIYF. This chain connects TRBV15 to TRBJ1-3, with TRBD1 as a possible D gene (6 bases). Germline values: CDR1 LNHNV, CDR2 YYDKDF (reference sequence). Trimming cost V 3 bases and J 0 bases, with 12 bases left between them. The CDR3 has 16 amino acids.

The chain employs TRBV4-3 and TRBJ1-5, with a weak D call TRBD1 (5 bases). The ends were cut back, 0 bases at V and 7 bases at J, with 13 bases in the middle. The CDR3 is 15 residues long. CDR1 LGHNA and CDR2 YSLEER come from the germline V gene. The DNA for the CDR3 is TGCGCCAGCAGCCAAGACCAGGGTTTGCGACAGCCCCAGCATTTT. It encodes CASSQDQGLRQPQHF.

This clonotype turned up a few times. The rearrangement joins TRBV29-1 to TRBJ2-7; D gene unclear. This CDR3 contains 13 residues. Germline CDR1 SQVTM, CDR2 ANQGSEA. Trimming took off 5 bases at V and 4 bases at J, with 15 bases between the two ends. CDR3 nucleotide sequence: TGCAGCGTTCGAATAGACCTATCGTACGAGCAGTACTTC. The encoded protein is CSVRIDLSYEQYF.

At least ten counts were recorded for this clonotype. The rearrangement joins TRBV3-1 to TRBJ2-3; possibly TRBD1 for D (6 bases). This CDR3 is 17 amino acids long. The V end lost 2 bases, the J end lost 3 bases, and 18 bases lay between the germline ends. Germline-derived CDR1 and CDR2 are LGHDT and YNNKEL (reference sequence). CDR3 residues: CASSQPTGSFATDTQYF. In DNA, the CDR3 is TGTGCCAGCAGCCAACCCACAGGGTCTTTTGCGACAGATACGCAGTATTTT.